This T cell receptor beta chain comes out of a study of cytomegalovirus exposure and HLA in healthy donors. Whole-study context: An early data release held 70 million to 90 million unique TCRs from HLA-typed donors.

As for this clone: Its antigen is currently unknown. A read error may produce the germline difference seen at one junction end.

Study-wide results and limits: Most CMV-associated TCR beta chains were later found to appear HLA-restricted. In presence/absence analyses, roughly uniform sequencing depth across donors was assumed.

Everyone who donated was a healthy bone marrow donor. This PCR relied on a set of 60 Vbeta primers and 13 Jbeta primers. The assay was immunoSEQ multiplex PCR, and TCRdb's table has in-frame clones only and misses some. The sample records 130,000 or so clones, less than 85% being singletons. Germline V gene sequence: CDR1 SQVTM, CDR2 ANQGSEA. The CDR3 is made up of 14 amino acids. Sequenced: PBMCs. The sequence derives from a woman aged 35 to 49 in good health and CMV-seropositive. V and J are TRBV29-1 and TRBJ2-2; 7 bases are a match to TRBD1. The CDR3 loop reads CSVERQGEHRGAVF. CDR3 DNA: TGCAGCGTTGAACGACAGGGAGAACACCGGGGAGCTGTTTTT.